This TCR delta chain derives from a study of Vδ1+ human thymocytes. Overall study findings and caveats: Thymic delta-chain repertoires held roughly 20% Vdelta2 sequences and few Vdelta3, despite high sort purity. TRG sequences recurred across donors, whereas TRD sequences stayed essentially private. Bulk repertoire data may be misinterpreted because of unexpected Vdelta2 sequences. Thymic TRG and TRD repertoires appeared highly polyclonal.

This CDR3 contains 23 residues. The J segment lost 3 bases and the V segment lost 0 bases, leaving 25 bases of the junction unmatched. Germline CDR1 TSWWSYY, CDR2 QGS. Alphabeta T cells were depleted, then CD3+ Vdelta1+ Vdelta2- thymocytes were FACS-sorted. RNA was extracted from the cells and then reverse transcribed. CDR3 amplicons came from multiplex PCR with pooled V-gene forward and constant-region reverse primers. TCRdb applied CATT to the multiplex PCR reads for clone calling. The sample contains about 50,000 delta-chain clones, approximately 16% of which appear only once. With regard to this clone: Its antigen is not known.

The sample was Vdelta1+ gamma-delta thymocytes from the thymus. Subset denoted: FACS-sorted CD3+ TCRalphabeta- TCRVdelta1+ TCRVdelta2- thymocytes. J is TRDJ1 and V is TRDV1, with TRDD3 matching over 10 bases. The origin of this receptor is a girl in the first two years of life who had congenital heart surgery. For the CDR3, the DNA is TGTGCTCTTGGGGAACTGAGGAACCTCCCCGCGCGTACTGGGGGATCCCCTCCCGATAAACTCATCTTT. This sequence encodes CALGELRNLPARTGGSPPDKLIF.